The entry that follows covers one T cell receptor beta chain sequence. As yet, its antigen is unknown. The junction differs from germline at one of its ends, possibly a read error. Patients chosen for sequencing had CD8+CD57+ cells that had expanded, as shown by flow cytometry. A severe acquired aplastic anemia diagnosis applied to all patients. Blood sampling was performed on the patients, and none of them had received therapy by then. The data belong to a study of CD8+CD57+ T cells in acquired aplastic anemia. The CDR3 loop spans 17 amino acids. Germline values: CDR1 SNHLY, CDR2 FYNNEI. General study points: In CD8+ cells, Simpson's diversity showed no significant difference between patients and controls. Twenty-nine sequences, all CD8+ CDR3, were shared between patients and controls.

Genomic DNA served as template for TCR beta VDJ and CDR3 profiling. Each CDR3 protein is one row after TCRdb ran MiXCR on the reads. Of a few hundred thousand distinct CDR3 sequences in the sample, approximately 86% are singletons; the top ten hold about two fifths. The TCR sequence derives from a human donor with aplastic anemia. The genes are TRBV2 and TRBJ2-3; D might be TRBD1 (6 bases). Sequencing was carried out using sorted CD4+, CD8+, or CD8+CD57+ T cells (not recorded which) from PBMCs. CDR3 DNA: TGTGCCAGCAGGGAAGGACAGTTAGATACTCGCACAGATACGCAGTATTTT. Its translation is CASREGQLDTRTDTQYF.